The rows below give T cell receptor beta chains drawn from one sample of a study of cytomegalovirus exposure and HLA in healthy donors. TCRdb's table, derived via immunoSEQ multiplex PCR, lists solely in-frame clones and lacks some. The profile shows some 75,000 clones, around 96% of them singletons. Sequencing was carried out using PBMCs. The receptor set was obtained from a woman between 18 and 29 years old in good health and CMV-seronegative. Both conserved end residues are part of each CDR3. A D gene is named only where the DNA matches it firmly. Some rows mark clone size as missing; the rest say once, few, many or name a class of expanded clone.

clone_size	v_call	j_call	d_call	cdr3_nt	cdr3_aa
.	TRBV7-2	TRBJ1-2	.	TGTGCCAGCAGCCCATCGATCGGGAGTGGAGCTAACTATGGCTACACCTTC	CASSPSIGSGANYGYTF
.	TRBV28	TRBJ2-7	.	TGTGCCAGCAGTTTACCCCCAAGGGAGGACGAGCAGTACTTC	CASSLPPREDEQYF
.	TRBV19	TRBJ1-2	.	TGTGCCAGTAGTCAGCCTGGCGGAGGCTATGGCTACACCTTC	CASSQPGGGYGYTF
.	TRBV28	TRBJ2-7	.	TGTGCCAGCAGTTTCTGGGGCAGGTACGAGCAGTACTTC	CASSFWGRYEQYF
.	TRBV6-5	TRBJ2-7	.	TGTGCCAGCAGTTTTTCAGGTGGCCCCTACGAGCAGTACTTC	CASSFSGGPYEQYF
once	TRBV11-2	TRBJ2-3	TRBD1	TGTGCCAGCCTCAAAGGGACAGGGAGGGAAAGCACAGATACGCAGTATTTT	CASLKGTGRESTDTQYF
.	TRBV18	TRBJ1-4	.	TGTGCCAGCTCACCGGCGAGGTCTCCTAATGAAAAACTGTTTTTT	CASSPARSPNEKLFF
.	TRBV5-5	TRBJ2-5	.	TGTGCCAGCAGCTCCACCCCCGGGCAAGAGACCCAGTACTTC	CASSSTPGQETQYF
.	TRBV10-3	TRBJ2-4	TRBD1	TGTGCCATCAGCGAACTAGGGACAGGGGGGACCAGGGGCATTCAGTACTTC	CAISELGTGGTRGIQYF
.	TRBV30	TRBJ2-3	TRBD2	TGTGCCTGGAGCTCGGGACTAGCGGAACGGAATACGCAGTATTTT	CAWSSGLAERNTQYF
.	TRBV7-2	TRBJ1-2	.	TGTGCCAGCAGCTTAACCGCAGGGTCCGAATATGGCTACACCTTC	CASSLTAGSEYGYTF
.	TRBV9	TRBJ2-3	.	TGTGCCAGCAGCGTGAGCGGCCCTAGCACAGATACGCAGTATTTT	CASSVSGPSTDTQYF
.	TRBV15	TRBJ2-3	.	TGTGCCACCAGCAGAGATCCTTCCGGCACAGATACGCAGTATTTT	CATSRDPSGTDTQYF
.	TRBV6-4	TRBJ1-3	.	TGTGCCAGCAGTGATAACACTGGAAACACCATATATTTT	CASSDNTGNTIYF
.	TRBV18	TRBJ1-1	.	TGTGCCAGCTCAGCGGGGCTGAACACTGAAGCTTTCTTT	CASSAGLNTEAFF
.	TRBV21-1	TRBJ2-7	.	TGTGCCAGCAGCAAAGCCGGGAGAAACTACGAGCAGTACTTC	CASSKAGRNYEQYF
.	TRBV25-1	TRBJ2-7	TRBD1	TGTGCCAGCAGTGATCCCGGGACAGGGACCTACGAGCAGTACTTC	CASSDPGTGTYEQYF
.	TRBV28	TRBJ2-7	.	TGTGCCAGCAGTTTTCAGGGGATAGGCGAGCAGTACTTC	CASSFQGIGEQYF
.	TRBV27	TRBJ2-2	TRBD2	TGTGCCAGCAGTTCGAGGACTAGCGGGAGGGCATTGAGCACCGGGGAGCTGTTTTTT	CASSSRTSGRALSTGELFF
.	TRBV10-3	TRBJ2-7	TRBD1	TGTGCCATCAGTGAGTTGACAGGGAGTGCCGAGCAGTACTTC	CAISELTGSAEQYF
.	TRBV5-4	TRBJ2-7	.	TGTGCCAGCAGCCCGGGAGGGACAGCAAGCTCCTACGAGCAGTACTTC	CASSPGGTASSYEQYF
.	TRBV2	TRBJ2-7	TRBD2	TGTGCCAGCAACGCCGGACTAGCTGAAGCCTACGAGCAGTACTTC	CASNAGLAEAYEQYF
.	TRBV6-4	TRBJ2-3	.	TGTGCCAGCAGTGGAGTAGAGGACACAGATACGCAGTATTTT	CASSGVEDTDTQYF
.	TRBV6-5	TRBJ1-6	.	TGTGCCAGCAGTTACCGCAAGAGTGTTTTAAATTCACCCCTCCACTTT	CASSYRKSVLNSPLHF
.	TRBV5-1	TRBJ2-6	TRBD1	TGCGCCAGCAGCTTAGGACAGGTTCTCTCTGGGGCCAACGTCCTGACTTTC	CASSLGQVLSGANVLTF
.	TRBV6-1	TRBJ2-2	.	TGTGCCAGCGATGAGGGAAACACCGGGGAGCTGTTTTTT	CASDEGNTGELFF
.	TRBV2	TRBJ1-2	.	TGTGCCAGCAATTCCGGCCAGACAGAAGCCTATGGCTACACCTTC	CASNSGQTEAYGYTF
.	TRBV10-2	TRBJ1-2	TRBD1	TGCGCCAGCGTGGGGACAGGGACTAACTATGGCTACACCTTC	CASVGTGTNYGYTF
.	TRBV9	TRBJ1-2	.	TGTGCCAGCAGCCTAGCTTTGGGGGGTAACTATGGCTACACCTTC	CASSLALGGNYGYTF
.	TRBV6-6	TRBJ1-2	.	TGTGCCAGCAGTTACGAACAGGGTAGGGGCTACACCTTC	CASSYEQGRGYTF
.	TRBV11-3	TRBJ2-2	TRBD2	TGTGCCAGCAGCTTAGACCCACTAGCGGGAGTCGGCACCGGGGAGCTGTTTTTT	CASSLDPLAGVGTGELFF
.	TRBV6-5	TRBJ1-1	.	TGTGCCAGCAGTACAGTTATGACGAACACTGAAGCTTTCTTT	CASSTVMTNTEAFF
.	TRBV5-4	TRBJ2-1	.	TGTGCCAGCAGCTTAGGGCTAGCGCAATACAATGAGCAGTTCTTC	CASSLGLAQYNEQFF
.	TRBV28	TRBJ1-3	.	TGTGCCAGCGGGGCAGGGCCGGCTGTTGGAAACACCATATATTTT	CASGAGPAVGNTIYF
.	TRBV27	TRBJ2-1	TRBD2	TGTGCCAGCAGCCTAGCGGGAGGGCCGGGGGAGCAGTTCTTC	CASSLAGGPGEQFF
.	TRBV7-9	TRBJ1-6	.	TGTGCCAGCAGCTTAGTGGGGGGGCGATTCTCACCCCTCCACTTT	CASSLVGGRFSPLHF
.	TRBV10-3	TRBJ2-1	.	TGTGCCACCGCCGGCTACAATGAGCAGTTCTTC	CATAGYNEQFF
.	TRBV14	TRBJ2-3	TRBD1	TGTGCCAGCAGCCGGACAGGGGTTCTCGATACGCAGTATTTT	CASSRTGVLDTQYF
.	TRBV10-2	TRBJ2-7	TRBD2	TGCGCCAGCAGTGACACGGGACTAGCGGGAGGAAAACCCGAGCAGTACTTC	CASSDTGLAGGKPEQYF
.	TRBV5-1	TRBJ1-1	.	TGCGCCAGCAGCCTCGGCGGGAACACTGAAGCTTTCTTT	CASSLGGNTEAFF
.	TRBV7-6	TRBJ2-5	.	TGTGCCAGCAGCTTAGTTGATTTGATGGCGGCAACTGAAGAGACCCAGTACTTC	CASSLVDLMAATEETQYF
.	TRBV28	TRBJ2-7	.	TGTGCCAGCAGAGTCGTCCCGGGACACTACGAGCAGTACTTC	CASRVVPGHYEQYF
.	TRBV7-2	TRBJ1-2	TRBD1	TGTGCCAGCAGCCTACAGGGACAGGGGTTTATTGGGGATGGCTACACCTTC	CASSLQGQGFIGDGYTF
once	TRBV19	TRBJ2-1	TRBD2	TGTGCCAGTACTCCCCCAGCGGGAGTCCGGTACAATGAGCAGTTCTTC	CASTPPAGVRYNEQFF
.	TRBV19	TRBJ2-7	.	TGTGCCAGTAGTTCTCAGGCCTCCTACGAGCAGTACTTC	CASSSQASYEQYF
.	TRBV6-6	TRBJ2-2	.	TGTGCCAGCAGCCCTAATCAGGGGCCTTCCGGGGAGCTGTTTTTT	CASSPNQGPSGELFF
.	TRBV5-8	TRBJ2-3	.	TGTGCCAGCAGCTCTAGCACAGATACGCAGTATTTT	CASSSSTDTQYF
.	TRBV7-6	TRBJ1-5	.	TGTGCCAGCAGCTTAGACCGAGATCAGCCCCAGCATTTT	CASSLDRDQPQHF
.	TRBV18	TRBJ2-1	TRBD1	TGTGCCAGCGACGGACAGGGGTCGGGACAGTTCTTC	CASDGQGSGQFF
once	TRBV7-2	TRBJ2-3	.	TGTGCCAGCAGCCCCGGGGGACCATACACAGATACGCAGTATTTT	CASSPGGPYTDTQYF
.	TRBV7-9	TRBJ1-1	TRBD1	TGTGCCAGCAGCATATTGACAGGGCCGCATACCGAAGCTTTCTTT	CASSILTGPHTEAFF
.	TRBV7-9	TRBJ1-2	TRBD1	TGTGCCAGCAGCCTAAAAGGACAGGGGGGACAAGATAACTATGGCTACACCTTC	CASSLKGQGGQDNYGYTF
.	TRBV7-8	TRBJ2-7	.	TGTGCCAGCAGCCCGTACGTAGGACAACACTACGAGCAGTACTTC	CASSPYVGQHYEQYF
.	TRBV6-1	TRBJ2-1	TRBD1	TGTGCCAGCAGGGGGACAGGGAACAATGAGCAGTTCTTC	CASRGTGNNEQFF